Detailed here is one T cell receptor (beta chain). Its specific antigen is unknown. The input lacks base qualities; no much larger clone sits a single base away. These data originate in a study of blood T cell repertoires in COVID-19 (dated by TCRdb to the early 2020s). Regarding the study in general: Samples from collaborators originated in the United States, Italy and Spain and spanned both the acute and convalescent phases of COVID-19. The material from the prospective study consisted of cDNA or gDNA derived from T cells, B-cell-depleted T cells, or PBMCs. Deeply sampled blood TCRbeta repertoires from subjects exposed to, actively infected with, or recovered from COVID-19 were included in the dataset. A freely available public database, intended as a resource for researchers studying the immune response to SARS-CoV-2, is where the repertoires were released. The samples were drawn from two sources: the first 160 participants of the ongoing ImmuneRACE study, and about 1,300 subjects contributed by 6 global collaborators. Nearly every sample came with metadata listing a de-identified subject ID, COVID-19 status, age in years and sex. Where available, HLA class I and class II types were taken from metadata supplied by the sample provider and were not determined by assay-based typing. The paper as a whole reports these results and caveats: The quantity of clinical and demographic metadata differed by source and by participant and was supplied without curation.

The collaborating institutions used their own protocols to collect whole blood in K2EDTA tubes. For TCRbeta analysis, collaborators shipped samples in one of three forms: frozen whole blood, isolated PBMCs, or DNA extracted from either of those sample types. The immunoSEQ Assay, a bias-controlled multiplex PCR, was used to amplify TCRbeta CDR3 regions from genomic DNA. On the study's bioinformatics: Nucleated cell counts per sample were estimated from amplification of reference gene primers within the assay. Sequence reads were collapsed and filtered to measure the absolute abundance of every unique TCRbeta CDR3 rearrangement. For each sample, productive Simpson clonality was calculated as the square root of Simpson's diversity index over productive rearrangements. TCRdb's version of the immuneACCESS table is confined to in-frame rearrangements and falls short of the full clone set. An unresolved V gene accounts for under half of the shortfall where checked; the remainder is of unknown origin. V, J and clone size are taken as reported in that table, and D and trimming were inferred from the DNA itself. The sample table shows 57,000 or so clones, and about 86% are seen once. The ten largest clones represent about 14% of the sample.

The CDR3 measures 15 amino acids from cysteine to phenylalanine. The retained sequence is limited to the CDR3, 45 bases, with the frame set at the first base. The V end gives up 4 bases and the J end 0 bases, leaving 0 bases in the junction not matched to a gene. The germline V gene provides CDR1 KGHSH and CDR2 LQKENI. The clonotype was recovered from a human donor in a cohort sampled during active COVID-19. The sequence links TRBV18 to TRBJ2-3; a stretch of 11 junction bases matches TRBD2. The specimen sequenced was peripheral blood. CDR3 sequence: CASSLAGGSTDTQYF. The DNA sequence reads TGTGCCAGCTCACTAGCGGGAGGGAGCACAGATACGCAGTATTTT.